A selection of T cell receptor beta chains follows, all from one sample in a study of blood T cell repertoires in COVID-19. The data were produced by immunoSEQ multiplex PCR, yet TCRdb's version contains in-frame clones alone and is incomplete. Among about 210,000 clones listed, around 81% were seen once. Sequenced: PBMCs or T cells enriched from blood (not recorded which). The receptors derive from a woman in her forties or fifties with acute COVID-19. The CDR3 runs from the conserved cysteine through the conserved F or W. D genes are given only for firm matches. Clone size, where shown, is once, few, many, or a class for clones that have expanded.

V	D	size	J	DNA	CDR3
TRBV6-6	NA	NA	TRBJ2-3	TGTGCCCACTGTTCGTCGGGGGGCACAGATACGCAGTATTTT	CAHCSSGGTDTQYF
TRBV7-3	NA	once	TRBJ2-6	TGTGCCAGCAAGCGGAGCTCTGGGGCCAACGTCCTGACTTTC	CASKRSSGANVLTF
TRBV12-3/TRBV12-4	TRBD2	NA	TRBJ2-1	TGTGCCAGCAGTAAGCGGGAGGAAAATGAGCAGTTCTTC	CASSKREENEQFF
TRBV19	NA	few	TRBJ2-2	TGTGCCAGTAATCCGGGGGTCTATGGCGGGGAGCTGTTTTTT	CASNPGVYGGELFF
TRBV7-2	NA	once	TRBJ2-7	TGTGCCAGCAGCCAGGGCCGGTCGGAGGGTCTATCCTCGCTTTACGAGCAGTACTTC	CASSQGRSEGLSSLYEQYF
TRBV10-3	NA	NA	TRBJ2-1	TGTGCCACAGGCGACCCCCCCTCAGGTGAGCAGTTCTTC	CATGDPPSGEQFF
TRBV6-4	TRBD1	NA	TRBJ2-3	TGTGCCAGCAGTGAAATAGGGGGCTTAGATACGCAGTATTTT	CASSEIGGLDTQYF
TRBV7-9	TRBD2	NA	TRBJ2-3	TGTGCCAGCCTAGCGGGGGGGAGCACAGATACGCAGTATTTT	CASLAGGSTDTQYF
TRBV7-2	NA	NA	TRBJ1-2	TGTGCCAGCACAGGGGACGTTTATGGCTACACCTTC	CASTGDVYGYTF
TRBV7-8	NA	NA	TRBJ2-3	TGTGCCAGCAGCTTAGATGGCAGCACAGATACGCAGTATTTT	CASSLDGSTDTQYF
TRBV12-3/TRBV12-4	NA	NA	TRBJ1-5	TGTGCCAGCAGTTTGCAGGGTTATCAGCCCCAGCATTTT	CASSLQGYQPQHF
TRBV7-9	NA	NA	TRBJ2-7	TGTGCCAGCAGCTTAATTGGCTCAGAGCAGTACTTC	CASSLIGSEQYF
TRBV7-2	TRBD1	NA	TRBJ1-2	TGTGCCAGCAGCCCGGGGACAGGTTTCTATGGCTACACCTTC	CASSPGTGFYGYTF
TRBV7-2	TRBD1	NA	TRBJ1-1	TGTGCCAGCAGCTTAGTACAGGGGCCGTCGGGCACTGAAGCTTTCTTT	CASSLVQGPSGTEAFF
TRBV5-1	NA	NA	TRBJ2-1	TGCGCCAGCAGCTTGAATAGCAGGGGTCAATCGCCCTACAATGAGCAGTTCTTC	CASSLNSRGQSPYNEQFF
TRBV6-5	NA	NA	TRBJ1-5	TGTGCGAGCAGGCAGGGCGGTCAGCCCCAGCATTTT	CASRQGGQPQHF
TRBV2	TRBD1	NA	TRBJ2-5	TGTGCAAGCAGGGGACAGTTCCAAGAGACCCAGTACTTC	CASRGQFQETQYF
TRBV7-2	NA	few	TRBJ1-6	TGTGCCAGCAGCTTATCCCGGCAGACAGATTCACCCCTCCACTTT	CASSLSRQTDSPLHF